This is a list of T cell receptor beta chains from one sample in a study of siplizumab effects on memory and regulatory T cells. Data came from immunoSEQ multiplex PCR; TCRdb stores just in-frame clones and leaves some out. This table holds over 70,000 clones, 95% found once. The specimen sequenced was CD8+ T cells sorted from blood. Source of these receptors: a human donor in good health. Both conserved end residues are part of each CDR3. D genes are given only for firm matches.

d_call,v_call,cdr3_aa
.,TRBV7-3,CASSARDGEVYNEQFF
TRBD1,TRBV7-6,CASSSSRDRSYEQYF
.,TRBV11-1,CASSLEGYEQYF
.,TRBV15,CATSTQGSYGYTF
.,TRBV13,CASSLGALVYNEQFF
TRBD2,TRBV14,CASSLSGGTDTQYF
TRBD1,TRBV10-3,CAITLDRGLGFDKNIQYF
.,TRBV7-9,CASSPPGTTTYNEQFF
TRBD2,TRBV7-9,CASSPPPGTSGSYEQYF
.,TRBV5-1,CASSLAESYEQYF
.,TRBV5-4,CASSTPDQNQETQYF